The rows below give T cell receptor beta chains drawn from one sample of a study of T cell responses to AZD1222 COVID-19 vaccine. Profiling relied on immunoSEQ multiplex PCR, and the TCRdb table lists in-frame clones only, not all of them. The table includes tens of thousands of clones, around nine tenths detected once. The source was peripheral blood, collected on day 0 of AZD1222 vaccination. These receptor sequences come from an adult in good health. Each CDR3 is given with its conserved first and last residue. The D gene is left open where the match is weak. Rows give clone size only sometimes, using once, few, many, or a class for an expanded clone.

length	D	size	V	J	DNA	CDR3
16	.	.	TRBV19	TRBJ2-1	TGTGCCAGTAGTATTACGGGTGCGAGCTCCTACAATGAGCAGTTCTTC	CASSITGASSYNEQFF
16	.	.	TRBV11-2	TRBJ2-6	TGTGCCAGCAGCTTACGACGGGGGTTTGGGGCCAACGTCCTGACTTTC	CASSLRRGFGANVLTF
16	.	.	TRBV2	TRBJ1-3	TGTGCCAGCAGTGAAGGGCAGCCGATGACTGGAAACACCATATATTTT	CASSEGQPMTGNTIYF
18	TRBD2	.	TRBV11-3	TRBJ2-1	TGTGCCAGCAGCCCCCCCGGGACTAGCGGGAGAACCTACAATGAGCAGTTCTTC	CASSPPGTSGRTYNEQFF
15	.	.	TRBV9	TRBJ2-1	TGTGCCAGCAGCGTAGTGGGCGGAGTCTACAATGAGCAGTTCTTC	CASSVVGGVYNEQFF
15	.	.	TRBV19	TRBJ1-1	TGTGCCAGTAGTATTTGGACGCCTGGGATCACTGAAGCTTTCTTT	CASSIWTPGITEAFF
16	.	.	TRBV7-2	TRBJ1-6	TGTGCCAGCAGCTTAGAATGGTACAGAGAAAATTCACCCCTCCACTTT	CASSLEWYRENSPLHF
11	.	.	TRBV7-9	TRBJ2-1	TGTGCCAGCAGTTCGATGAATGAGCAGTTCTTC	CASSSMNEQFF
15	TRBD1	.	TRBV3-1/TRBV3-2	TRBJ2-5	TGTGCCAGCAGCTACCACGGGACAGGGGCGGAGACCCAGTACTTC	CASSYHGTGAETQYF
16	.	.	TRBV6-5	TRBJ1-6	TGTGCCAGCAGTTGGACGTCTAGCTCCTATAATTCACCCCTCCACTTT	CASSWTSSSYNSPLHF
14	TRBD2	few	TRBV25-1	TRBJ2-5	TGTGCCAGCAGTAGCGGGAGAGGGTCCGAGACCCAGTACTTC	CASSSGRGSETQYF
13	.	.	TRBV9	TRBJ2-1	TGTGCCAGCAGCGTAGGGTGGTACAATGAGCAGTTCTTC	CASSVGWYNEQFF
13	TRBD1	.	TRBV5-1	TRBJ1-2	TGCGCCAGCAGCGGCAGGGGGAACTATGGCTACACCTTC	CASSGRGNYGYTF
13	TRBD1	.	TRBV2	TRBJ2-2	TGTGCCAGCAAGATAACAGGGGCCGGGGAGCTGTTTTTT	CASKITGAGELFF
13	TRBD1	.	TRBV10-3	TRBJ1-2	TGTGCCATCAGTGGGCAGGGGGCCTATGGCTACACCTTC	CAISGQGAYGYTF
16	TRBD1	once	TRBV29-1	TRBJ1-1	TGCAGCGCTTGTGGATGGACAGGGGGCGAGGTCACTGAAGCTTTCTTT	CSACGWTGGEVTEAFF
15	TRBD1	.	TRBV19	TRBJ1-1	TGTGCCAGTAGTATAGGAGGGACAGGCAACACTGAAGCTTTCTTT	CASSIGGTGNTEAFF
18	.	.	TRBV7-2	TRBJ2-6	TGTGCCAGCAGCTTACCTCAGGGATCGGGCTCTGGGGCCAACGTCCTGACTTTC	CASSLPQGSGSGANVLTF
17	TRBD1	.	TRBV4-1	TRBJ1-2	TGCGCCAGCAGCCAAGCGTCGGTGGACAGGTCTGGCTATGGCTACACCTTC	CASSQASVDRSGYGYTF
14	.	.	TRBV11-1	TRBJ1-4	TGTGCCAGCAGCTTTGAAAGAAGGAATGAAAAACTGTTTTTT	CASSFERRNEKLFF
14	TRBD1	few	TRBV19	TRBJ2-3	TGTGCCAGTAGCCCGGGACAGTACACAGATACGCAGTATTTT	CASSPGQYTDTQYF
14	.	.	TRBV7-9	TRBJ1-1	TGTGCCAGCAGCTCGACCAGGGTGGTCGATCAAGCTTTCTTT	CASSSTRVVDQAFF
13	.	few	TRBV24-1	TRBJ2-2	TGTGCCACCCGCCAGGCGGGCACCGGGGAGCTGTTTTTT	CATRQAGTGELFF
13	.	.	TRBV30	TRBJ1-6	TGTGCCTGGAGTTCGGGGGGAAATTCACCCCTCCACTTT	CAWSSGGNSPLHF